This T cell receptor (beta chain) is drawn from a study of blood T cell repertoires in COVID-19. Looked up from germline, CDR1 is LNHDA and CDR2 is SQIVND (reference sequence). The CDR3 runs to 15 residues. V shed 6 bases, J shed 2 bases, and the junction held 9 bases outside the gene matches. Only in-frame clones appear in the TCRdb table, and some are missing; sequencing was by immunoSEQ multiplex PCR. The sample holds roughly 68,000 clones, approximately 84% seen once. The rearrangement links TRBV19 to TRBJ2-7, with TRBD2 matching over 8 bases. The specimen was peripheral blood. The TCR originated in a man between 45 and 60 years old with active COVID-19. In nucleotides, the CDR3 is TGTGCCAGTAGCCCTAGCGGGCCTACCACCTACGAGCAGTACTTC. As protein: CASSPSGPTTYEQYF.